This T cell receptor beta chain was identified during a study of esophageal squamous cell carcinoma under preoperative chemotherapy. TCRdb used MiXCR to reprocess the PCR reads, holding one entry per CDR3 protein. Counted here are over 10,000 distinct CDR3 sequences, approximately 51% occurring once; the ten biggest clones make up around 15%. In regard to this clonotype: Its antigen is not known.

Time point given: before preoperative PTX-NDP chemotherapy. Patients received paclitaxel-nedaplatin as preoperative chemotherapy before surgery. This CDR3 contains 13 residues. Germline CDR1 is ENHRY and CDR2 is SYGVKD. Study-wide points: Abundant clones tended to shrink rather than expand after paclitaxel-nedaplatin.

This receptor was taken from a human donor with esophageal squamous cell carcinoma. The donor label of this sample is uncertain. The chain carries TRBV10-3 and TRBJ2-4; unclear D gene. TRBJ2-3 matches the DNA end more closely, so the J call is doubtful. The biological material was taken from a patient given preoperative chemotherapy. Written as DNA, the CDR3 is TGTGCCATGTTGCCTTGCCCCCAAGGCCCTCAGTATTTT. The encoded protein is CAMLPCPQGPQYF.